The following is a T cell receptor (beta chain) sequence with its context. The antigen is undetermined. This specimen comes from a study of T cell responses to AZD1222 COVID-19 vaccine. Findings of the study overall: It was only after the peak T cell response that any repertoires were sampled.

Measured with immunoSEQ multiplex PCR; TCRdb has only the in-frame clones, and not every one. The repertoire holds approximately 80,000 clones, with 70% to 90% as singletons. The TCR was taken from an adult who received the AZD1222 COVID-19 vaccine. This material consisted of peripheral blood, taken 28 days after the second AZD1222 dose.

For the CDR3, the DNA is TGTGCCAGCAGTTTAACCCCTCCGGACGTATCCTATAGCAATCAGCCCCAGCATTTT. Its protein product is CASSLTPPDVSYSNQPQHF. V usage is TRBV27 and J usage is TRBJ1-5; no reliable D call. Germline lookup yields CDR1 MNHEY and CDR2 SMNVEV (reference sequence). The CDR3 loop spans 19 amino acids. The V end lost 2 bases, the J end lost 0 bases, and 20 bases lay between the germline ends.